These 17 T cell receptor beta chains came from one sample sequenced in a study of blood T cell repertoires in COVID-19. Profiling relied on immunoSEQ multiplex PCR, and the TCRdb table lists in-frame clones only, not all of them. The profile covers about 320,000 clones, with around 90% appearing a single time and under 8% taken by the ten largest. The sample was peripheral blood. The receptor source for this set is a man between 18 and 35 years old who had recovered from COVID-19.

J is TRBJ1-1 and V is TRBV5-1, with a weak D call TRBD1 (6 bases). This CDR3 has 14 residues. Germline values: CDR1 SGHRS, CDR2 YFSETQ. The V gene lost 1 base and the J gene lost 2 bases, with 9 bases spanning the gap. The CDR3 bases are TGCGCCAGCAGCTTGCCGGGGGGCAACACTGAAGCTTTCTTT. Its protein is CASSLPGGNTEAFF.

V gene TRBV9 combines with J gene TRBJ1-5; weak D call: TRBD1 (5 bases). In germline, CDR1 is SGDLS, CDR2 YYNGEE. The CDR3 spans 14 residues. The V and J ends lost 7 bases and 9 bases respectively, with 20 bases between them. CDR3 loop: CASSDGGEGRPQHF. CDR3 in DNA: TGTGCCAGCTCGGACGGGGGGGAAGGTCGGCCCCAGCATTTT.

The chain uses TRBV4-2 and TRBJ2-7; D perhaps matches TRBD1 (5 bases). This CDR3 spans 14 amino acids. The V and J ends lost 1 base and 4 bases respectively, with 11 bases between them. The germline V gene has CDR1 LGHNA and CDR2 YNFKEQ. The CDR3 DNA reads TGTGCCAGCAGCCAAGGGGGCGCTTCGTACGAGCAGTACTTC. Protein product: CASSQGGASYEQYF.

CDR3 protein: CASSPRTQGAVQPQHF. The CDR3, as DNA: TGTGCCAGCAGTCCGCGGACACAGGGGGCGGTTCAGCCCCAGCATTTT. V and J are TRBV27 and TRBJ1-5; TRBD1 agrees at 9 bases. CDR1 and CDR2 (germline): MNHEY, SMNVEV (reference sequence). With 5 bases clipped from V and 6 bases from J, the junction kept 11 bases outside the gene matches. CDR3 length: 16 residues.

The rearrangement joins TRBV5-5 to TRBJ2-5, with 10 bases aligning to TRBD2. The CDR3 is made up of 16 amino acids. J lost 5 bases, V lost 0 bases, and 7 bases had no gene match. CDR1 SGHKS and CDR2 YYEKEE come from the germline V gene (reference sequence). CDR3 sequence (DNA): TGTGCCAGCAGCTTGGCCAGCGGGGGGGCCAGGGAGACCCAGTACTTC. Translation gives CASSLASGGARETQYF.

V gene TRBV5-4 combines with J gene TRBJ1-2; 8 bases line up with TRBD1. V lost 4 bases and J lost 7; bases outside the gene matches: 0. Germline V gene data show CDR1 as SGHNT and CDR2 as YYREEE (reference sequence). The CDR3 spans 11 residues. The CDR3 spells CASSGQGGYTF. For the CDR3, the DNA is TGTGCCAGCAGCGGACAGGGTGGCTACACCTTC.

The genes are TRBV27 and TRBJ2-2; D is unresolved. The CDR3 has 15 residues. Germline loops: CDR1 MNHEY, CDR2 SMNVEV (reference sequence). The V end was cut by 5 bases, the J end by 6 bases, with 16 bases between. DNA of the CDR3: TGTGCCAGCAGTCCACGAGGTCCCTTTGCCGGGGAGCTGTTTTTT. This encodes CASSPRGPFAGELFF.

V usage is TRBV2 and J usage is TRBJ1-1, with 10 positions matching TRBD1. Unmatched junction bases numbered 7, after V lost 6 bases and J lost 6 bases. The CDR3 is 14 amino acids. CDR1 and CDR2 from the germline V gene are SNHLY and FYNNEI. In nucleotides, the CDR3 is TGTGCCAGCAGGGTCCGGGACAGGGGCGCTGAAGCTTTCTTT. Translated: CASRVRDRGAEAFF.

This chain uses TRBV27 with TRBJ2-1; tentative D call: TRBD2 (6 bases). The CDR3 contains 16 residues. The V gene's germline CDR1 is MNHEY and CDR2 SMNVEV (reference sequence). V dropped 5 bases and J dropped 0 bases, with 14 bases sitting between them. The CDR3 sequence: CASSPTAGSSYNEQFF. Here the CDR3 DNA reads TGTGCCAGCAGTCCCACCGCGGGAAGCTCCTACAATGAGCAGTTCTTC.

This clone was counted once. This sequence joins TRBV19 and TRBJ2-1; 8 nucleotides align to TRBD2. V dropped 0 bases and J dropped 6; count of bases not matched to a gene: 13. Germline V gene lookup returns CDR1 LNHDA and CDR2 SQIVND (reference sequence). The length of the CDR3 is 18 residues. This CDR3 is CASSIDHYGAGGPNEQFF. The DNA of the CDR3 is TGTGCCAGTAGTATAGATCACTACGGGGCGGGGGGTCCCAATGAGCAGTTCTTC.

The chain links TRBV27 to TRBJ2-2; D is perhaps TRBD2 (6 bases). The CDR3 covers 14 residues. Per germline, CDR1 MNHEY and CDR2 SMNVEV (reference sequence). Trimming removed 3 bases at V and 6 bases at J, with 11 bases between. The CDR3 DNA is TGTGCCAGCAGTTTCTGGGCGGGATCCGGGGAGCTGTTTTTT. It translates to CASSFWAGSGELFF.

The chain links TRBV30 to TRBJ2-3; 8 nucleotides align to TRBD2. The V gene's germline CDR1 is GTSNPN and CDR2 SVGIG (reference sequence). The CDR3 spans 18 residues. The J segment lost 7 bases and the V segment lost 3 bases, leaving 21 bases of the junction unmatched. The CDR3 DNA follows: TGTGCCTGGAGCGAAACCCGGACTAGCCGCCTATCTCCCTATACGCAGTATTTT. The encoded protein is CAWSETRTSRLSPYTQYF.

The chain couples TRBV4-1 to TRBJ2-1; 8 bases line up with TRBD2. V lost 0 bases to trimming and J lost 8 bases; unmatched junction nucleotides: 6. Germline lookup yields CDR1 MGHRA and CDR2 YSYEKL. The length of the CDR3 is 15 residues. CDR3 region: CASSQEGSGTDEQFF. The CDR3 DNA sequence: TGCGCCAGCAGCCAAGAGGGTAGCGGGACCGATGAGCAGTTCTTC.

The chain recombines TRBV13 with TRBJ1-5; a possible D gene is TRBD1 (6 bases). The germline CDR1 and CDR2 sequences are PRHDT and FYEKMQ (reference sequence). The CDR3 has 14 amino acids. Trimming took off 5 bases at V and 7 bases at J, with 15 bases between the two ends. Here the CDR3 DNA reads TGTGCCAGCAGCCCGGCAGGGGTCGGGCAGCCCCAGCATTTT. Its protein is CASSPAGVGQPQHF.

This clone is a singleton in its sample. The chain uses TRBV5-1 and TRBJ1-1; the D is unclear. CDR1 SGHRS and CDR2 YFSETQ come from the germline V gene. Trimming took off 0 bases at V and 4 bases at J, with 13 bases between the two ends. The CDR3 is 15 amino acids. CDR3 coding DNA: TGCGCCAGCAGCTTGGGGCCGGTGTCAGGCACTGAAGCTTTCTTT. This sequence encodes CASSLGPVSGTEAFF.

The rearrangement joins TRBV6-5 to TRBJ1-1; D is possibly TRBD1 (6 bases). V was shortened by 3 bases and J by 4 bases, with 12 bases between the two germline ends. The CDR3 has 14 amino acids. Germline CDR1 and CDR2: MNHEY and SVGAGI. CDR3 in amino acids: CASSYMGAGTEAFF. In DNA, the CDR3 is TGTGCCAGCAGTTATATGGGGGCGGGCACTGAAGCTTTCTTT.

Concerning this clone itself: Other DNA sequences of this sample code for an identical CDR3. This chain links TRBV19 with TRBJ1-5; TRBD1 is a possible D gene (5 bases). The V end lost 1 base, the J end lost 7 bases, and 14 bases lay between the germline ends. Germline V gene data show CDR1 as LNHDA and CDR2 as SQIVND (reference sequence). The CDR3 runs 15 residues. CDR3: CASSIVAGGGQPQHF. Here the CDR3 DNA reads TGTGCCAGTAGTATAGTCGCCGGGGGGGGACAGCCCCAGCATTTT.